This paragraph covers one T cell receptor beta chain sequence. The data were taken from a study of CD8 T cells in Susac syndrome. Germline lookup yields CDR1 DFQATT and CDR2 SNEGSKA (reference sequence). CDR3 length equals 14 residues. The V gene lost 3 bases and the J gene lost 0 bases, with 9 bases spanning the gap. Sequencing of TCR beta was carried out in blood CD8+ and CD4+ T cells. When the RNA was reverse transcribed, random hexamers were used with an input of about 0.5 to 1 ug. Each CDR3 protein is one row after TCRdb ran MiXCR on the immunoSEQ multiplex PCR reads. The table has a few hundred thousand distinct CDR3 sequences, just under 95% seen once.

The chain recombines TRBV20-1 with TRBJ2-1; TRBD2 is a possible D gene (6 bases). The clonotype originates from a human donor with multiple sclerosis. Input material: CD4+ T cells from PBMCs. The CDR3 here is CSASSGTSYNEQFF. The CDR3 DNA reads TGCAGTGCTAGTAGCGGAACCTCCTACAATGAGCAGTTCTTC.